This T cell receptor (beta chain) was recorded in a study of cytomegalovirus exposure and HLA in healthy donors. Study outcomes and limitations: High specificity and sensitivity for cytomegalovirus status were reported for the classifier. 87-base-pair reads could not separate some V segments, including TRBV6-2 and TRBV6-3.

PCR was performed using 60 Vbeta and 13 Jbeta primers. Produced via immunoSEQ multiplex PCR; TCRdb's table is partial and in-frame only. The sample includes approximately 74,000 clones, approximately 80% seen only once; the top ten take just under 3%. It was healthy bone marrow donors who served as donors. The CDR3 is made up of 15 amino acids. V was clipped by 2 bases and J by 9 bases, with 19 bases between them. From germline, CDR1 is SEHNR and CDR2 FQNEAQ (reference sequence). About this clone: Its antigen is undetermined.

This TCR came from a woman aged 25 to 45 in good health and CMV-seronegative. Material: PBMCs. This chain uses TRBV7-9 with TRBJ1-2, with D tentatively TRBD1 (5 bases). CDR3 protein: CASSLIGQGRVSYTF. In nucleotides, the CDR3 is TGTGCCAGCAGCTTAATCGGGCAGGGCAGGGTGAGCTACACCTTC.